A single sample is the source of the 10 T cell receptor beta chains below, sequenced in a study of shared clonotypes between healthy human individuals. TCRdb keeps only in-frame clones here, not all; method: immunoSEQ multiplex PCR. The table records 2,500,000 or so clones, approximately 92% of them present only once. Material: naive CD4+ T cells sorted from blood. Subset noted: CD45RA+ positively selected. The receptors shown here come from a man in his late teens or twenties in good health.

V and J are TRBV11-2 and TRBJ2-7; 7 bases are a match to TRBD1. The CDR3 covers 15 residues. The germline gives CDR1 SGHAT, CDR2 FQNNGV. The J segment lost 3 bases and the V segment lost 5 bases, leaving 10 bases of the junction unmatched. The CDR3 sequence: CASSQVSGGHYEQYF. CDR3 in DNA: TGTGCCAGCAGCCAGGTGTCAGGGGGACACTACGAGCAGTACTTC.

The rearrangement uses TRBV29-1 and TRBJ1-1; 10 positions match TRBD1. Germline lookup yields CDR1 SQVTM and CDR2 ANQGSEA. The CDR3 extends over 12 amino acids. V was pared by 7 bases and J by 5 bases, with 4 bases of the junction left unmatched. The CDR3 sequence is CSGDRGLTEAFF. The CDR3 nucleotides are TGCAGCGGAGACAGGGGGCTGACTGAAGCTTTCTTT.

The V gene is TRBV19, the J gene TRBJ1-1, with TRBD1 matching over 11 bases. V was pared by 0 bases and J by 11 bases, with 5 bases of the junction left unmatched. The CDR3 runs to 14 residues. From germline, CDR1 is LNHDA and CDR2 SQIVND (reference sequence). The CDR3 DNA reads TGTGCCAGTAGTATAGATGGACAGGGGGCAAATGCTTTCTTT. As protein: CASSIDGQGANAFF.

In its sample, this clone was seen once. J is TRBJ2-7 and V is TRBV10-3; 8 positions match TRBD1. Germline values: CDR1 ENHRY, CDR2 SYGVKD. The CDR3 extends over 13 amino acids. Trimming took 6 bases from V and 2 from J; bases not matched to a gene: 3. The CDR3 bases are TGTGCCATCAGGGACAGGGATACCTACGAGCAGTACTTC. Protein product: CAIRDRDTYEQYF.

The CDR3 DNA reads TGTGCCAGCAGCTTAGCGGGGAGGGGTCCTAATGAAAAACTGTTTTTT. Translated: CASSLAGRGPNEKLFF. The J gene is TRBJ1-4, the V gene TRBV7-9, with D possibly being TRBD1 (5 bases). There are 16 residues in the CDR3. Germline V gene data show CDR1 as SEHNR and CDR2 as FQNEAQ (reference sequence). The germline V and J ends were trimmed by 0 bases and 3 bases, with 11 bases remaining between them.

V and J are TRBV5-1 and TRBJ1-1; 7 bases map to TRBD1. V lost 2 bases, J lost 4 bases, and 5 bases stayed unmatched. The CDR3 covers 14 residues. Germline CDR1 is SGHRS and CDR2 is YFSETQ. This chain's CDR3 is CASSLLQGSTEAFF. CDR3 coding DNA: TGCGCCAGCAGCTTATTACAGGGGAGCACTGAAGCTTTCTTT.

The J gene is TRBJ2-5, the V gene TRBV18, with TRBD1 identical over 7 bases. The junction had 8 bases not matched to a gene; V was cut back by 6 bases and J by 4 bases. The CDR3 runs to 14 residues. Looked up from germline, CDR1 is KGHSH and CDR2 is LQKENI. The CDR3 protein is CASSLRQGSETQYF. In DNA form, the CDR3 reads TGTGCCAGCTCCCTGAGACAGGGTTCAGAGACCCAGTACTTC.

For this clone: Other DNA sequences within the sample encode an identical CDR3. The chain uses TRBV6-5 and TRBJ1-4; D gene unclear. In germline, CDR1 is MNHEY, CDR2 SVGAGI. V was shortened by 0 bases and J by 3 bases, with 11 bases between the two germline ends. The CDR3 spans 16 residues. CDR3 sequence: CASSYSTGRSNEKLFF. Written as DNA, the CDR3 is TGTGCCAGCAGTTACTCGACGGGCAGGTCTAATGAAAAACTGTTTTTT.

In its sample, this clone was seen a few times. The chain uses TRBV18 and TRBJ1-2; possible D gene TRBD1, 5 bases. The CDR3 length is 13 residues. The V gene's germline CDR1 is KGHSH and CDR2 LQKENI. V shed 0 bases and J shed 13 bases, with 15 bases lying between them. The CDR3 DNA reads TGTGCCAGCTCACCACCTGGCAACATGGGGGGCACCTTC. Translating gives CASSPPGNMGGTF.

In the case of this clone: Other DNA sequences of this sample code for an identical CDR3. V and J are TRBV30 and TRBJ2-5; D unclear. Germline V gene data show CDR1 as GTSNPN and CDR2 as SVGIG (reference sequence). The CDR3 is 12 amino acids. V gave up 1 base and J gave up 4 bases, with 7 bases separating them. The CDR3 protein is CAWSALPETQYF. The CDR3 DNA follows: TGTGCCTGGAGTGCTTTACCAGAGACCCAGTACTTC.